Shown below are 26 T cell receptor beta chains from a single sample sequenced in a study of identical twins. TCRdb used MiXCR to reprocess the 5' RACE reads, holding one entry per CDR3 protein. In the table there are hundreds of thousands of distinct CDR3 sequences, approximately 6.1% of which are singletons. Material for sequencing was naive T cells sorted from blood. Receptors originate from a man between 18 and 35 years old in good health.

This clonotype showed up many times. The genes are TRBV5-1 and TRBJ1-3; 9 nucleotides align to TRBD1. Germline CDR1 reads SGHRS; CDR2 reads YFSETQ. The CDR3 covers 16 residues. The ends lost 4 bases at V and 9 bases at J; junction bases unmatched: 14. CDR3 amino acids: CASSHDGQGRIGTIYF. For the CDR3, the DNA is TGCGCCAGCAGCCACGACGGACAGGGGAGGATTGGCACCATATATTTT.

This clonotype occurred a few times. This sequence joins TRBV4-2 and TRBJ1-6; 8 positions agree with TRBD1. Unmatched junction bases numbered 8, after V lost 0 bases and J lost 10 bases. CDR3 length: 16 amino acids. Germline V CDR1 and CDR2: LGHNA, YNFKEQ. Here the CDR3 reads CASSQDLAGGASPLHF. The DNA of the CDR3 is TGTGCCAGCAGCCAAGATCTGGCAGGGGGCGCGTCACCCCTCCACTTT.

This clonotype was recorded at least ten times. The genes are TRBV5-1 and TRBJ2-2; 13 bases align to TRBD2. The ends lost 0 bases at V and 3 bases at J; junction bases unmatched: 8. There are 19 residues in the CDR3. Germline V gives CDR1 SGHRS, CDR2 YFSETQ. CDR3 DNA: TGCGCCAGCAGCTTGGGGACTAGCGGGAGTTCAAGGGACACCGGGGAGCTGTTTTTT. Translating it yields CASSLGTSGSSRDTGELFF.

The sample holds many counts of this clonotype. The chain links TRBV12-3 or TRBV12-4 to TRBJ1-5; 8 positions agree with TRBD1. Trimming removed 5 bases from V and 15 bases from J; junction bases left unmatched: 9. CDR3 length equals 12 residues. The DNA for the CDR3 is TGTGCCAGCAGTCCCGGACAGGGTGGGCGGCATTTT. Amino acid sequence: CASSPGQGGRHF.

This clonotype was observed a handful of times. The CDR3 DNA sequence: TGTGCCAGCAGCCAAGGGGTTAGCGGCACCTACAATGAGCAGTTCTTC. The encoded protein is CASSQGVSGTYNEQFF. The genes are TRBV3-1 and TRBJ2-1; possibly TRBD2 for D (6 bases). CDR1 is LGHDT, CDR2 YNNKEL, per germline (reference sequence). This CDR3 has 16 residues. V was cut by 1 base and J by 2 bases, with 12 bases left in between.

This clonotype was recorded a few times. The V and J genes are TRBV6-1 and TRBJ2-7, with 11 bases identical to TRBD1. Germline trimming cut 3 bases from V and 4 bases from J; bases unmatched to any gene: 2. Germline lookup yields CDR1 MNHNS and CDR2 SASEGT. This CDR3 contains 14 residues. The CDR3 sequence: CASSDWDRGYEQYV. CDR3 DNA: TGTGCCAGCAGTGACTGGGACAGGGGGTACGAGCAGTACGTC.

This clonotype was seen many times. V and J are TRBV12-3 or TRBV12-4 and TRBJ1-1; 8 bases are shared with TRBD1. The V gene end was trimmed by 4 bases and the J gene end by 1 base; junction bases not matched to a gene: 5. This CDR3 comprises 15 residues. The CDR3 loop reads CASSSLGTGNTEAFF. As DNA, the CDR3 is TGTGCCAGCAGTTCCCTGGGGACAGGGAACACTGAAGCTTTCTTT.

This sequence joins TRBV13 and TRBJ2-1, with TRBD2 matching over 15 bases. V lost 5 bases and J lost 3; bases outside the gene matches: 11. The CDR3 has 19 amino acids. Germline values: CDR1 PRHDT, CDR2 FYEKMQ (reference sequence). CDR3 coding DNA: TGTGCCAGCAGCCTCGCTGGACTAGCGGGAGGGGATAACTACAATGAGCAGTTCTTC. As protein: CASSLAGLAGGDNYNEQFF. The full variable domain, with the rest looked up from reference TRBV13 and TRBJ2-1, is AAGVIQSPRHLIKEKRETATLKCYPIPRHDTVYWYQQGPGQDPQFLISFYEKMQSDKGSIPDRFSAQQFSDYHSELNMSSLELGDSALYFCASSLAGLAGGDNYNEQFFGPGTRLTVL.

This clonotype was observed at least ten times. V and J are TRBV7-9 and TRBJ1-1; tentative D call: TRBD1 (5 bases). With 6 bases removed from V and 3 bases from J, the gap between germline ends came to 23 bases. The CDR3 has 17 residues. Germline V gene data show CDR1 as SEHNR and CDR2 as FQNEAQ (reference sequence). CDR3: CASSPPRGHPFYTEAFF. CDR3 nucleotides: TGTGCCAGCAGTCCCCCCCGCGGACACCCTTTTTACACTGAAGCTTTCTTT.

About this clonotype: One junction end disagrees with the germline gene, perhaps due to a read error. The DNA of the CDR3 is TGCAGTGGTAGAGATAACACCAGGAGGGCCGTAGAGACCCAGTACTTC. It translates to CSGRDNTRRAVETQYF. The V call is TRBV20-1, the J call TRBJ2-5; TRBD2 is a possible D gene (6 bases). CDR3 size: 16 residues. Germline CDR1 DFQATT, CDR2 SNEGSKA (reference sequence).

This clonotype was seen repeatedly, ten times or more. V usage is TRBV3-1 and J usage is TRBJ2-7; 7 nucleotides match TRBD1. Germline assignment: CDR1 LGHDT and CDR2 YNNKEL (reference sequence). V was clipped by 1 base and J by 0 bases; unmatched bases: 3. This CDR3 spans 15 amino acids. The chain's CDR3 is CASSQGQGSSYEQYF. The CDR3 DNA is TGTGCCAGCAGCCAAGGACAGGGTAGCTCCTACGAGCAGTACTTC.

This clonotype was detected ten times or more. The CDR3 DNA reads TGTGCCAGCAGCGTAGCTACCGGGACAGGGGAAGGCTACACCTTC. It specifies CASSVATGTGEGYTF. The J gene is TRBJ1-2, the V gene TRBV9; 10 bases align to TRBD1. The J segment lost 8 bases and the V segment lost 0 bases, leaving 7 bases of the junction unmatched. Germline lookup yields CDR1 SGDLS and CDR2 YYNGEE. The length of the CDR3 is 15 residues.

This clonotype was recorded a few times. This chain connects TRBV11-2 to TRBJ2-1; the D gene could be TRBD1 or TRBD2 (5 bases each). V lost 8 bases and J 7 bases, leaving 9 bases between the germline ends. Germline loops: CDR1 SGHAT, CDR2 FQNNGV. This CDR3 is built from 11 residues. The DNA of the CDR3 is TGTGCCAGCGCATGGGGGAATGAGCAGTTCTTC. Its protein is CASAWGNEQFF.

This clonotype was observed a handful of times. The V and J genes are TRBV29-1 and TRBJ1-1; no firm D call. Trimming removed 7 bases at V and 8 bases at J, with 14 bases between. Germline V gene sequence: CDR1 SQVTM, CDR2 ANQGSEA. The CDR3 is 11 amino acids. Here the CDR3 DNA reads TGCAGCGCCAAAACCCGGGTAGAAGCTTTCTTT. It encodes CSAKTRVEAFF.

This chain joins TRBV20-1 and TRBJ2-7; 9 positions match TRBD1. The CDR3 totals 15 residues. Trimming took 5 bases from V and 0 from J; bases not matched to a gene: 8. Per germline, CDR1 DFQATT and CDR2 SNEGSKA (reference sequence). CDR3 nucleotide sequence: TGCAGTGCTTCACCCCCGGGACAGGGCTCCTACGAGCAGTACTTC. Its translation is CSASPPGQGSYEQYF.

This rearrangement joins TRBV3-1 to TRBJ2-2; 15 bases match TRBD2. J gave up 5 bases and V 1 base, and 5 bases lay outside the gene matches. Germline V lookup: CDR1 LGHDT, CDR2 YNNKEL (reference sequence). The CDR3 contains 18 residues. The CDR3 is CASSQGTSGRAETGELFF. For the CDR3, the DNA is TGTGCCAGCAGCCAAGGGACTAGCGGGAGGGCCGAAACCGGGGAGCTGTTTTTT.

This clonotype was seen many times. V is TRBV6-5 and J is TRBJ1-2; 8 positions match TRBD1. Germline V lookup: CDR1 MNHEY, CDR2 SVGAGI. V shed 4 bases, J shed 14 bases, and the junction held 15 bases outside the gene matches. The CDR3 spans 14 residues. CDR3 amino acids: CASSSVSDRALGTF. The DNA of the CDR3 is TGTGCCAGCAGTTCCGTGTCGGACAGGGCTTTAGGGACCTTC.

The sample holds many counts of this clonotype. The chain uses TRBV4-2 and TRBJ1-6, with D perhaps matching TRBD1 (5 bases). CDR1 is LGHNA, CDR2 YNFKEQ, per germline. V was pared by 2 bases and J by 7 bases, with 18 bases between. The CDR3 runs 17 residues. CDR3 loop: CASSQWDRESENSPLHF. CDR3 bases: TGTGCCAGCAGCCAATGGGACCGCGAGTCCGAGAATTCACCCCTCCACTTT.

At least ten counts were recorded for this clonotype. CDR3: CSVGEVMSGELFF. The CDR3, as DNA: TGCAGCGTGGGCGAGGTTATGTCCGGGGAGCTGTTTTTT. The chain combines TRBV29-1 with TRBJ2-2; D call uncertain. This CDR3 region has 13 residues. Germline values: CDR1 SQVTM, CDR2 ANQGSEA. The V end was cut by 6 bases, the J end by 6 bases, with 14 bases between.

The rearrangement joins TRBV5-5 to TRBJ2-1; 8 bases are shared with TRBD2. The junction had 11 bases not matched to a gene; V was cut back by 4 bases and J by 8 bases. The CDR3 totals 15 residues. The germline gives CDR1 SGHKS, CDR2 YYEKEE (reference sequence). The chain's CDR3 is CASSVPGLVGDEQFF. DNA for the CDR3: TGTGCCAGCAGCGTTCCGGGACTAGTGGGAGATGAGCAGTTCTTC.

This clonotype was counted between two and nine times. The chain carries TRBV2 and TRBJ1-1, with D perhaps matching TRBD1 (6 bases). V was shortened by 5 bases and J by 5 bases, with 15 bases between the two germline ends. The CDR3 contains 14 residues. Germline assignment: CDR1 SNHLY and CDR2 FYNNEI. The CDR3 DNA reads TGTGCCAGCAGTCCGTCCAGGGGTTATACTGAAGCTTTCTTT. Translation gives CASSPSRGYTEAFF. Based on the CDR3 plus reference TRBV2 and TRBJ1-1, the full variable domain is EPEVTQTPSHQVTQMGQEVILRCVPISNHLYFYWYRQILGQKVEFLVSFYNNEISEKSEIFDDQFSVERPDGSNFTLKIRSTKLEDSAMYFCASSPSRGYTEAFFGQGTRLTVV.

At least ten counts were recorded for this clonotype. The chain is built from TRBV20-1 and TRBJ2-7; 8 nucleotides match TRBD1. V lost 6 bases and J lost 5; bases outside the gene matches: 6. Germline CDR1 is DFQATT and CDR2 is SNEGSKA (reference sequence). The CDR3 has 12 residues. CDR3 DNA: TGCAGTGCGTACGGACAGGGTGACGAGCAGTACTTC. Amino acid sequence: CSAYGQGDEQYF.

This clonotype was picked up many times. In DNA form, the CDR3 reads TGTGCCACCAGCGGCGGGACCGACCCCTACGAGCAGTACTTC. It codes for CATSGGTDPYEQYF. The chain employs TRBV24-1 and TRBJ2-7; D is possibly TRBD2 (6 bases). The germline V gene encodes CDR1 KGHDR and CDR2 SFDVKD. Between the trimmed V and J ends, which lost 7 bases and 2 bases, there was a span of 14 bases. The CDR3 has 14 residues.

This clonotype was recorded at least ten times. The chain combines TRBV12-3 or TRBV12-4 with TRBJ2-1; TRBD2 matches at 8 bases. CDR3 length equals 17 residues. V was pared by 2 bases and J by 4 bases, with 10 bases of the junction left unmatched. The CDR3 is CASSLSGGGRPYNEQFF. The CDR3 DNA is TGTGCCAGCAGTTTAAGCGGTGGCGGGAGGCCTTACAATGAGCAGTTCTTC.

This clonotype was seen only a few times. The CDR3 loop is CASSLQANIQYF. Written as DNA, the CDR3 is TGTGCCAGCAGTTTACAGGCAAACATTCAGTACTTC. J is TRBJ2-4 and V is TRBV12-3 or TRBV12-4; D remains unclear. V was clipped by 2 bases and J by 6 bases, with 5 bases between them. This CDR3 has 12 residues.

This clonotype was observed a handful of times. The V gene is TRBV20-1, the J gene TRBJ1-5; D ambiguous. The CDR3 is 15 residues long. The V end lost 1 base, the J end lost 0 bases, and 10 bases lay between the germline ends. The germline CDR1 and CDR2 sequences are DFQATT and SNEGSKA (reference sequence). CDR3 nucleotide sequence: TGCAGTGCTAGAGTTCAGGAATATAGCAATCAGCCCCAGCATTTT. As protein: CSARVQEYSNQPQHF.